The 23 T cell receptor beta chains reported below all come from one sample, sequenced in a study of pediatric ulcerative colitis. Libraries were prepared by immunoSEQ multiplex PCR; TCRdb keeps only in-frame clonotypes and omits some of them. Of roughly 60,000 clones in the sample, about nine tenths were seen once. The specimen sequenced was blood. The receptor set was obtained from a boy aged 5 to 17 who was a control in a study of pediatric ulcerative colitis.

This clone has a single count. V is TRBV9 and J is TRBJ1-3; D is ambiguous. Germline CDR1 SGDLS, CDR2 YYNGEE. This CDR3 region has 14 residues. Trimming pared 3 bases from V and 0 bases from J, leaving 7 bases between. In nucleotides, the CDR3 is TGTGCCAGCAGCGAAAGACCCTCTGGAAACACCATATATTTT. Its translation: CASSERPSGNTIYF.

This clone was seen only once. The rearrangement uses TRBV7-6 and TRBJ2-5; 9 nucleotides agree with TRBD1. Germline values: CDR1 SGHVS, CDR2 FNYEAQ. V lost 0 bases to trimming and J lost 5 bases; unmatched junction nucleotides: 7. The length of the CDR3 is 16 residues. Here the CDR3 reads CASSLAGGQGMETQYF. The CDR3 DNA is TGTGCCAGCAGCTTAGCAGGGGGACAGGGAATGGAGACCCAGTACTTC.

This chain joins TRBV15 and TRBJ2-7; the D gene is possibly TRBD2 (7 bases). Germline-derived CDR1 and CDR2 are LNHNV and YYDKDF (reference sequence). This CDR3 region has 13 residues. The V gene lost 6 bases and the J gene lost 5 bases, with 14 bases spanning the gap. CDR3: CATSTVGGDEQYF. Written as DNA, the CDR3 is TGTGCCACCAGTACAGTAGGGGGGGACGAGCAGTACTTC.

The chain employs TRBV4-3 and TRBJ1-3; D unresolved. The V end lost 7 bases, the J end lost 0 bases, and 16 bases lay between the germline ends. Germline CDR1 LGHNA, CDR2 YSLEER. The CDR3 loop spans 16 amino acids. The CDR3 DNA is TGCGCCAGCACCAAAGGAGGAAGGCGCTCTGGAAACACCATATATTTT. Its protein is CASTKGGRRSGNTIYF.

V is TRBV6-5 and J is TRBJ2-3, with 10 positions matching TRBD2. Germline CDR1 MNHEY, CDR2 SVGAGI. The CDR3 runs to 15 residues. Unmatched junction bases numbered 9, after V lost 7 bases and J lost 5 bases. The CDR3 DNA reads TGTGCCAGCACCCCTCTAGCGGGAGTTTTAGATACGCAGTATTTT. It is translated as CASTPLAGVLDTQYF.

The genes are TRBV18 and TRBJ1-2; the D gene is possibly TRBD1 (6 bases). V was cut by 2 bases and J by 6 bases, with 19 bases left in between. Germline-derived CDR1 and CDR2 are KGHSH and LQKENI. The CDR3 is 16 amino acids. The CDR3 sequence: CASSPKHMGGLNGYTF. The CDR3 DNA follows: TGTGCCAGCTCACCAAAACACATGGGGGGCCTGAATGGCTACACCTTC.

The V call is TRBV28, the J call TRBJ1-2; 9 nucleotides align to TRBD1. With 6 bases clipped from V and 7 bases from J, the junction kept 6 bases outside the gene matches. Germline CDR1 is MDHEN and CDR2 is SYDVKM. CDR3 size: 13 residues. CDR3 region: CASSADRGGGYTF. The DNA of the CDR3 is TGTGCCAGCAGCGCGGACAGGGGTGGTGGCTACACCTTC.

The rearrangement uses TRBV19 and TRBJ2-7, with 10 bases lining up with TRBD1. The germline CDR1 and CDR2 sequences are LNHDA and SQIVND (reference sequence). Trimming at V came to 6 bases and at J to 2 bases, leaving 4 bases not matched to a gene. The CDR3 extends over 14 amino acids. As DNA, the CDR3 is TGTGCCAGTAGCCCGGGACAGGGGCCCTACGAGCAGTACTTC. Amino acids: CASSPGQGPYEQYF.

The rearrangement links TRBV5-4 to TRBJ1-3; D is unresolved. Germline V lookup: CDR1 SGHNT, CDR2 YYREEE (reference sequence). This CDR3 is built from 17 residues. Trimming cost V 4 bases and J 4 bases, with 21 bases left between them. CDR3 amino acids: CASSPYRRGFGGNTIYF. As DNA, the CDR3 is TGTGCCAGCAGCCCCTATCGACGGGGATTCGGGGGAAACACCATATATTTT.

The rearrangement joins TRBV5-8 to TRBJ2-1; D is perhaps TRBD1 or TRBD2 (5 bases each). The CDR3 length is 16 residues. CDR1 is SGHTS, CDR2 YDEGEE, per germline. V gave up 1 base and J gave up 0 bases, with 11 bases separating them. The CDR3 is CASSLRGAGSYNEQFF. Written as DNA, the CDR3 is TGTGCCAGCAGCTTGCGAGGGGCGGGCTCCTACAATGAGCAGTTCTTC.

The chain recombines TRBV6-1 with TRBJ2-7; TRBD1 matches 10 bases. Trimming took 4 bases from V and 1 from J; bases not matched to a gene: 7. This CDR3 comprises 16 residues. Per the germline V gene, CDR1 is MNHNS and CDR2 is SASEGT. The CDR3 DNA follows: TGTGCCAGCAGTGTCGTTAGGACAGGGGGTTCCTACGAGCAGTACTTC. It yields the protein CASSVVRTGGSYEQYF.

The chain joins TRBV7-3 to TRBJ2-5, with D possibly being TRBD1 or TRBD2 (5 bases each). The germline V gene encodes CDR1 SGHTA and CDR2 FQGTGA. The CDR3 has 15 amino acids. V was cut by 0 bases and J by 2 bases, with 10 bases left in between. The CDR3 spells CASSLTGELQETQYF. The CDR3 region has the DNA TGTGCCAGCAGCTTAACGGGGGAGCTTCAAGAGACCCAGTACTTC. The full variable domain, completed using reference TRBV7-3 and TRBJ2-5, is GAGVSQTPSNKVTEKGKYVELRCDPISGHTALYWYRQSLGQGPEFLIYFQGTGAADDSGLPNDRFFAVRPEGSVSTLKIQRTERGDSAVYLCASSLTGELQETQYFGPGTRLLVL.

This chain joins TRBV19 and TRBJ2-3; perhaps D is TRBD1 or TRBD2 (6 bases each). Germline V gene data show CDR1 as LNHDA and CDR2 as SQIVND (reference sequence). The CDR3 has 15 residues. V was trimmed by 3 bases and J by 6 bases, leaving 16 bases between them. The CDR3 region has the DNA TGTGCCAGTAGTATGACCAGCGGAGGGGGGGATACGCAGTATTTT. Translation: CASSMTSGGGDTQYF.

This clone was picked up one time. This chain links TRBV7-8 with TRBJ1-5; D is perhaps TRBD1 (6 bases). There are 16 residues in the CDR3. The germline V gene has CDR1 SGHVS and CDR2 FQNEAQ. V gave up 5 bases and J gave up 4 bases, with 18 bases separating them. The CDR3 loop is CASSILQGERNQPQHF. Here the CDR3 DNA reads TGTGCCAGCAGCATCCTACAGGGAGAGAGAAATCAGCCCCAGCATTTT.

The rearrangement joins TRBV29-1 to TRBJ2-5; no definite D call. The CDR3 runs 10 residues. Per germline, CDR1 SQVTM and CDR2 ANQGSEA. The ends were cut back, 6 bases at V and 7 bases at J, with 9 bases in the middle. The CDR3: CSVHTGTQYF. The DNA for the CDR3 is TGCAGCGTCCATACCGGGACCCAGTACTTC.

The chain carries TRBV27 and TRBJ2-5, with TRBD1 matching 8 bases. This CDR3 comprises 15 residues. Germline lookup yields CDR1 MNHEY and CDR2 SMNVEV (reference sequence). The V segment lost 6 bases and the J segment 2 bases; nucleotides outside the gene matches: 8. CDR3 DNA sequence: TGTGCCAGCAGGGAGCTTAACAGGGGGCAAGAGACCCAGTACTTC. As protein: CASRELNRGQETQYF.

Here the CDR3 reads CASSLEIAVYNEQFF. The DNA of the CDR3 is TGCGCCAGCAGCTTGGAGATAGCGGTTTACAATGAGCAGTTCTTC. The V and J genes are TRBV5-1 and TRBJ2-1; D is possibly TRBD2 (6 bases). Germline CDR1 and CDR2: SGHRS and YFSETQ. The CDR3 is 15 residues long. Trimming removed 0 bases from V and 4 bases from J, with 11 bases in between.

This sequence joins TRBV11-2 and TRBJ1-1; TRBD1 matches at 7 bases. The J segment lost 7 bases and the V segment lost 5 bases, leaving 7 bases of the junction unmatched. The CDR3 length is 13 residues. Germline V gene data show CDR1 as SGHAT and CDR2 as FQNNGV. CDR3 nucleotide sequence: TGTGCCAGCAGCCATCAGGGGGGGGTTGAAGCTTTCTTT. This codes for CASSHQGGVEAFF.

The CDR3 bases are TGTGCCAGTAATAAGGGGCCTGGGGGCTACACCTTC. Its translation: CASNKGPGGYTF. This chain uses TRBV19 with TRBJ1-2, with D perhaps matching TRBD1 (5 bases). Germline V gives CDR1 LNHDA, CDR2 SQIVND (reference sequence). The CDR3 length is 12 residues. Deletions cut 7 bases from V and 8 bases from J, with 14 bases between.

Only one count was recorded for this clone. V and J are TRBV5-4 and TRBJ2-3, with 14 bases that match TRBD2. The germline V gene has CDR1 SGHNT and CDR2 YYREEE (reference sequence). The CDR3 covers 14 residues. V shed 4 bases, J shed 10 bases, and the junction held 5 bases outside the gene matches. The CDR3 spells CASSAGLAGVAQYF. The CDR3 coding sequence is TGTGCCAGCAGCGCGGGACTAGCGGGGGTTGCGCAGTATTTT.

This sequence joins TRBV27 and TRBJ2-7; 9 bases line up with TRBD1. V lost 6 bases to trimming and J lost 2 bases; unmatched junction nucleotides: 5. This CDR3 is built from 14 residues. Germline loops: CDR1 MNHEY, CDR2 SMNVEV (reference sequence). The CDR3 DNA sequence: TGTGCCAGCAGCACGGACAGGGGAACCTACGAGCAGTACTTC. Translated: CASSTDRGTYEQYF.

This clone has just a few counts. Here the CDR3 reads CASSPGQPSGSPLHF. For the CDR3, the DNA is TGTGCCAGCTCACCGGGACAGCCTTCGGGTTCACCCCTCCACTTT. The genes are TRBV18 and TRBJ1-6; 7 nucleotides line up with TRBD1. The CDR3 extends over 15 amino acids. The V segment lost 3 bases and the J segment 9 bases; nucleotides outside the gene matches: 8. Germline-derived CDR1 and CDR2 are KGHSH and LQKENI.

This chain joins TRBV10-3 and TRBJ2-2, with TRBD1 as a possible D gene (5 bases). Germline CDR1 ENHRY, CDR2 SYGVKD. This CDR3 has 14 amino acids. V was pared by 10 bases and J by 3 bases, with 15 bases between. Written as DNA, the CDR3 is TGTGCCAGCCTTAGGCAGGGCGACACCGGGGAGCTGTTTTTT. Encoded protein: CASLRQGDTGELFF.